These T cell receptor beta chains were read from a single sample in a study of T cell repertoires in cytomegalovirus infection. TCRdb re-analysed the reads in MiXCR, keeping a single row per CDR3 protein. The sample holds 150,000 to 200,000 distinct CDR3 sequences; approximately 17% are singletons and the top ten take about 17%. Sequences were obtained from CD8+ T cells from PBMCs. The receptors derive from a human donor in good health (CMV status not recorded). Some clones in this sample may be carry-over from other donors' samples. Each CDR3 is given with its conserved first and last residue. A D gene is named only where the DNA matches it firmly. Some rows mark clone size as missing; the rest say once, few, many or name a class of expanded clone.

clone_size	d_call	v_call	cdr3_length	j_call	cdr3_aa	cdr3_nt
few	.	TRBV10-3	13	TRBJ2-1	CAILLATRNEQFF	TGTGCCATCCTCCTAGCGACTAGGAATGAGCAGTTCTTC
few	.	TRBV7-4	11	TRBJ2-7	CASSHDDEQYF	TGTGCCAGCAGCCACGACGACGAGCAGTACTTC
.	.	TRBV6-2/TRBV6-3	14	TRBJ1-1	CASTFPGGHTEAFF	TGTGCCAGCACCTTCCCTGGGGGGCACACTGAAGCTTTCTTT
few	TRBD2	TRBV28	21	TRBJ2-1	CASSFPSTGVFRAGGYNEQFF	TGTGCCAGCAGTTTTCCTTCGACAGGCGTTTTCAGAGCGGGAGGCTACAATGAGCAGTTCTTC
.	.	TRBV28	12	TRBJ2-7	CASSSRAREQYF	TGTGCCAGCAGCTCCAGAGCTCGTGAGCAGTACTTC
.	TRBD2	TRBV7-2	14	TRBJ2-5	CASSTAAGGETQYF	TGTGCCAGCAGCACCGCGGCGGGGGGAGAGACCCAGTACTTC
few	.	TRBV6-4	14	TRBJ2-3	CASSDRGLTDTQYF	TGTGCCAGCAGTGACCGGGGGCTCACAGATACGCAGTATTTT
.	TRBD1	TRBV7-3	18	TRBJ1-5	CASSSDTPGQTFNQPQHF	TGTGCCAGCAGCTCTGATACTCCGGGACAGACTTTCAATCAGCCCCAGCATTTT
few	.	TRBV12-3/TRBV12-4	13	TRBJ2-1	CASSLVKGDEQFF	TGTGCCAGCAGTTTAGTAAAGGGGGATGAGCAGTTCTTC
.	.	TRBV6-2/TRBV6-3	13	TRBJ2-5	CASSTRGQETQYF	TGTGCCAGCAGTACGCGGGGCCAAGAGACCCAGTACTTC
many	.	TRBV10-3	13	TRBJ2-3	CAISDGGTDTQYF	TGTGCCATCAGTGACGGTGGGACAGATACGCAGTATTTT
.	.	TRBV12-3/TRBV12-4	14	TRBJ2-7	CASRSTSISYEQYF	TGTGCCAGCAGGTCGACTAGTATATCCTACGAGCAGTACTTC
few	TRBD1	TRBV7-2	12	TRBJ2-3	CASSSGDRQQYF	TGTGCCAGCAGCTCGGGGGACAGGCAGCAGTATTTT
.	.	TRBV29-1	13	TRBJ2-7	CSSRGTDDYEQYF	TGCAGCTCTCGAGGGACGGATGACTACGAGCAGTACTTC
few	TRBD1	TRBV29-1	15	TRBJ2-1	CSVGDRGGFYNEQFF	TGCAGCGTCGGGGACAGGGGAGGGTTCTACAATGAGCAGTTCTTC
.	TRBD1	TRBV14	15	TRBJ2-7	CASSHRDRSSYEQYF	TGTGCCAGCAGCCACCGGGACAGGAGCTCCTACGAGCAGTACTTC
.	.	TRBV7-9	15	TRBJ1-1	CASSLWQRWNTEAFF	TGTGCCAGCAGCTTATGGCAAAGGTGGAACACTGAAGCTTTCTTT
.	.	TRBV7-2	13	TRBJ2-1	CASSPGDYNEQFF	TGTGCCAGCAGCCCGGGAGATTACAATGAGCAGTTCTTC
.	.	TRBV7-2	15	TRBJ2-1	CASSLPGQGGDEQFF	TGTGCCAGCAGCTTACCCGGGCAGGGGGGAGATGAGCAGTTCTTC
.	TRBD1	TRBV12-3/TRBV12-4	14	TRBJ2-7	CASTVGQAGYEQYF	TGTGCCAGCACGGTGGGACAGGCCGGATACGAGCAGTACTTC
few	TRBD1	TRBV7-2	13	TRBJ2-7	CASNTGGGYEQYF	TGTGCCAGCAACACAGGGGGAGGTTACGAGCAGTACTTC
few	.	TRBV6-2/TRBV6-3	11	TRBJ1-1	CASTWGPEAFF	TGTGCCAGCACCTGGGGCCCCGAAGCTTTCTTT
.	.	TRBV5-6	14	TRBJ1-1	CASSWTESGTEAFF	TGTGCCAGCAGTTGGACAGAGAGTGGCACTGAAGCTTTCTTT